Detailed here is one TCR beta chain. What it recognizes is unknown. Germline V gene lookup returns CDR1 SGHTA and CDR2 FQGNSA. V lost 1 base and J 9 bases, leaving 10 bases between the germline ends. The CDR3 consists of 12 residues. These data come from a study of shared clonotypes between healthy human individuals. Study-wide findings and caveats: Clonotype sharing among the donors was expected to vary with sequencing depth.

A deep-level run was used for the assay. The assay was immunoSEQ multiplex PCR, and TCRdb's table has in-frame clones only and misses some. The sample lists some 1 million clones, approximately 70% occurring once. This chain links TRBV7-2 with TRBJ2-7, with D perhaps matching TRBD2 (6 bases). The sequenced sample was memory CD4+ T cells sorted from blood. Indicated subset: CD45RA-negative fraction. The TCR originated in a man younger than 30 in good health. The CDR3 is CASSLDRGRQYF. CDR3 sequence (DNA): TGTGCCAGCAGCTTAGATCGGGGGAGGCAGTACTTC. Variable domain in full (rest from reference TRBV7-2 and TRBJ2-7): GAGVSQSPSNKVTEKGKDVELRCDPISGHTALYWYRQSLGQGLEFLIYFQGNSAPDKSGLPSDRFSAERTGGSVSTLTIQRTQQEDSAVYLCASSLDRGRQYFGPGTRLTVT.